What follows is one T cell receptor (beta chain) and its context. Its antigen remains undetermined. No base-level quality is on record; no much larger clone is a single base apart. The entry originates in a study of T cell responses to AZD1222 COVID-19 vaccine (dated by TCRdb to about 2021). General notes on the study: AZD1222 recipients given second doses at about 4 weeks or at about 12 weeks were pooled, since spike-specific TCR depth and breadth were not found to differ between the two schedules. TCR sequencing was performed for over 230 trial participants, of whom about 200 were given two doses of AZD1222 and some 25 were given two doses of MenACWY control vaccine. Trial participants were enrolled into age subgroups of 18-55, 56-69 and 70-plus years, which contained roughly 140, 27 and 60 TCR-sequenced participants, respectively. Summary of the overall study and its limitations: Vaccine-associated CD4 TCRs spanned the whole spike protein, with dominant responses in regions 160-218 and 743-854. No day 14 peak-response samples were available, so repertoires were characterized only after the peak T cell response. The 56-69-year group was small, and its depth increase did not reach significance, likely because of low power. Reportedly, almost half of the unique spike-specific TCRs recognized epitopes lying outside the regions that are mutated in the B.1.351 and B.1.1.7 variants. Most participants were white British and females outnumbered males, and the authors suggested that clonal diversity may have been underestimated. After two AZD1222 doses, spike-specific TCR breadth and depth were significantly higher than at day 0 and than in MenACWY recipients. Conclusions about previously exposed vaccinees were limited because only 6 or 7 AZD1222 recipients were SARS-CoV-2 seropositive at baseline.

The CDR3 regions of human TCRbeta chains were analyzed by immunosequencing. From the authors' description of their analysis: Repertoire TCRs were matched against a reference library of SARS-CoV-2-specific TCRs generated with the MIRA antigen-specificity platform. Breadth meant the fraction of unique TCRs that were SARS-CoV-2-associated, whereas depth meant the fraction of total T cells that were SARS-CoV-2-associated. Using the MIRA data, every spike-specific TCR was mapped to the spike region that the TCR reacted to and assigned to either a CD4 or a CD8 class. Log10-transformed breadth and depth values were compared by one-way ANOVA with Sidak's multiple comparisons tests. TCRdb holds this immuneACCESS table with in-frame rearrangements only. Some clones are missing; in checked studies, unresolved V genes explain under half, and the rest has no known cause. The V and J calls and clone size were taken over from that table, and D and trimming were inferred from the DNA. This sample is represented by 100,000 or so clones; under 95% of them were singletons. The top ten hold 1.2% of the sample.

The time point tag for this specimen amounts to: baseline before first vaccination. Vaccinee samples came from UK trials COV001 and COV002, including a single-blind randomized controlled phase 2/3 trial of AZD1222 (ChAdOx1 nCoV-19) in healthy adults. For TCRbeta chain sequencing, PBMC samples from trial participants were taken at day 0 and at day 28 after the second dose. The CDR3 contains 9 residues, cysteine and phenylalanine counted. CDR3 DNA only is kept here, 27 bases in frame from base 1. Here the chain combines TRBV7-5 and TRBJ2-7; TRBD2 is the table's D call, not checked against the DNA. TRBV7-5 is labeled a pseudogene. The TCR was taken from an adult in good health. The source was peripheral blood, collected on day 0 of AZD1222 vaccination. DNA sequence: TGTGCCAGAGATACCGAGAGGTACTTC. The resulting protein is CARDTERYF.